This T cell receptor (beta chain) was profiled in a study of blood T cell repertoires in COVID-19. Study-wide context: COVID-19 samples collected from the United States, Italy and Spain covered acute and convalescent phases. T cells, B-cell-depleted T cells, or PBMCs provided the cDNA or gDNA that served as material.

Original analysis: Amplifying reference gene primers gave estimates of nucleated cell counts. Clones were read by immunoSEQ multiplex PCR, and TCRdb kept only the in-frame ones, dropping some. D and trimming were read from the DNA, whereas the V and J calls and clone size are those reported in that table. The sample yields around 100,000 clones, around nine tenths seen once. J gave up 7 bases and V 3 bases, and 11 bases lay outside the gene matches. CDR1 and CDR2 (germline): GTSNPN, SVGIG (reference sequence). This CDR3 has 17 amino acids. Sequencing input: peripheral blood. The TCR was taken from a man aged 35 to 55 with acute or convalescent COVID-19. This chain connects TRBV30 to TRBJ2-2; 13 positions agree with TRBD2. As DNA, the CDR3 is TGTGCCTGGAGCGCACTAGCGGGGGGGCCGAAGGTCGGGGAGCTGTTTTTT. Translation gives CAWSALAGGPKVGELFF. Combining the CDR3 with reference TRBV30 and TRBJ2-2 gives the whole variable domain SQTIHQWPATLVQPVGSPLSLECTVEGTSNPNLYWYRQAAGRGLQLLFYSVGIGQISSEVPQNLSASRPQDRQFILSSKKLLLSDSGFYLCAWSALAGGPKVGELFFGEGSRLTVL.